The rows below give T cell receptor beta chains drawn from one sample of a study of T cell responses to AZD1222 COVID-19 vaccine. Profiling relied on immunoSEQ multiplex PCR, and the TCRdb table lists in-frame clones only, not all of them. This sample has about 96,000 clones; approximately 87% occur once, and the top ten carry less than 3.5%. This specimen consisted of peripheral blood, obtained on day 0 of AZD1222 vaccination. The receptors originated from an adult in good health. Each CDR3 is given with its conserved first and last residue. Each record gives: J gene, V gene, CDR3 protein.

TRBJ1-1 | TRBV6-5 | CASRRTELGTEAFF
TRBJ1-2 | TRBV6-5 | CASSRTDVYGYTF
TRBJ1-5 | TRBV12-3/TRBV12-4 | CASSWDPNQPQHF
TRBJ2-2 | TRBV4-2 | CASSPRGGGLAGEFGGELFF
TRBJ1-5 | TRBV5-8 | CASSLKGGLRQPQHF
TRBJ1-1 | TRBV7-9 | CASSLDWGATEAFF
TRBJ1-5 | TRBV11-2 | CASSRGVNQPQHF
TRBJ2-1 | TRBV5-1 | CASGDNNEQFF
TRBJ1-1 | TRBV29-1 | CSVLSSGGAITEAFF
TRBJ1-5 | TRBV6-5 | CASSYSNSNQPQHF
TRBJ1-2 | TRBV19 | CASSIGRRLVNYGYTF
TRBJ1-6 | TRBV11-2 | CASSSRGPSNSPLHF
TRBJ2-5 | TRBV10-3 | CAISEPGETQYF
TRBJ2-2 | TRBV28 | CASSLFQGNTGELFF
TRBJ2-6 | TRBV19 | CASSDDLPGREVSGANVLTF
TRBJ2-7 | TRBV6-5 | CANTGGPDEQYF
TRBJ2-2 | TRBV15 | CATSRDRASVQAGELFF
TRBJ2-2 | TRBV9 | CASSGGLAVDTGELFF
TRBJ2-4 | TRBV30 | CAWSQGKDIQYF
TRBJ2-7 | TRBV21-1 | CASSVRGSGLYEQYF
TRBJ1-2 | TRBV20-1 | CSASSNYGYTF
TRBJ2-7 | TRBV21-1 | CASSKWVSTQDLHEQYF
TRBJ1-5 | TRBV27 | CASSPGTDSNQPQHF
TRBJ1-3 | TRBV29-1 | CSVGTRRTSGNTIYF
TRBJ2-2 | TRBV19 | CASRTVNTGELFF
TRBJ2-1 | TRBV6-2/TRBV6-3 | CASSYGLGDTLPYNEQFF
TRBJ1-1 | TRBV27 | CASSLWPQGGTEAFF
TRBJ2-3 | TRBV10-3 | CAISEHRGTRDTQYF
TRBJ2-3 | TRBV2 | CASTLRSSGPPLDTQYF
TRBJ1-6 | TRBV27 | CASREDLASPLHF
TRBJ1-3 | TRBV5-1 | CASRGGLGSGNTIYF
TRBJ2-7 | TRBV6-5 | CASKRAGGGTYEQYF
TRBJ2-3 | TRBV27 | CASSNAGVDTQYF
TRBJ2-7 | TRBV7-9 | CASSFPGRGYYEQYF
TRBJ1-5 | TRBV7-8 | CASSFGDASNQPQHF
TRBJ1-1 | TRBV2 | CASKADRNTEAFF
TRBJ2-1 | TRBV5-1 | CASSITTSGRYNEQFF
TRBJ2-1 | TRBV2 | CASTRQAGYNEQFF
TRBJ2-3 | TRBV2 | CASSLEGGTVVDTQYF
TRBJ2-7 | TRBV27 | CASRYIAGDSYEQYF
TRBJ1-3 | TRBV6-6 | CASSTSGNTIYF
TRBJ1-4 | TRBV2 | CASSAGQGGLGEKLFF
TRBJ2-3 | TRBV7-9 | CASSTTGADTQYF
TRBJ1-6 | TRBV10-3 | CAISVQGANSPLHF
TRBJ2-7 | TRBV27 | CASSLSLAGRIEQYF
TRBJ1-1 | TRBV28 | CASSSRAPLTVTEAFF